The rows below give T cell receptor beta chains drawn from one sample of a study of CD8 T cells in Susac syndrome. TCRdb called the immunoSEQ multiplex PCR reads again in MiXCR, with one record for every CDR3 protein. The repertoire has 150,000 to 160,000 distinct CDR3 sequences, about 95% of them found once; the top ten carry 0.15%. The sequenced sample consisted of CD8+ T cells from PBMCs. These receptors originate from a human donor with multiple sclerosis. Both conserved end residues are part of each CDR3. The D gene is left open where the match is weak. Expanded clones get a size class; other rows say once, few or many, or leave the size out.

D | J | V | size | CDR3 | DNA
TRBD1 | TRBJ1-1 | TRBV5-6 | . | CASSSGQGDTEAFF | TGTGCCAGCAGCTCCGGACAGGGGGACACTGAAGCTTTCTTT
TRBD1 | TRBJ1-2 | TRBV7-9 | . | CASSLDRGTNGYTF | TGTGCCAGCAGCTTAGACAGGGGAACGAACGGCTACACCTTC
TRBD1 | TRBJ2-7 | TRBV5-1 | . | CASRSLGQSYEQYF | TGCGCCAGCAGGTCGTTGGGACAGTCCTACGAGCAGTACTTC
. | TRBJ2-5 | TRBV29-1 | once | CSVEGWVETQYF | TGCAGCGTTGAAGGGTGGGTGGAGACCCAGTACTTC
TRBD1 | TRBJ2-3 | TRBV12-3/TRBV12-4 | . | CASSLGRGFTDTQYF | TGTGCCAGCAGTTTGGGCAGGGGGTTTACAGATACGCAGTATTTT
. | TRBJ1-5 | TRBV7-8 | . | CASSSTTQVSNQPQHF | TGTGCCAGCAGCTCAACTACACAGGTTAGCAATCAGCCCCAGCATTTT
. | TRBJ2-3 | TRBV20-1 | . | CSAVGRISTDTQYF | TGCAGTGCTGTGGGGCGGATTAGCACAGATACGCAGTATTTT
TRBD2 | TRBJ2-3 | TRBV4-2 | . | CASSQEVAGATDTQYF | TGTGCCAGCAGCCAAGAGGTAGCGGGGGCCACAGATACGCAGTATTTT
TRBD1 | TRBJ1-1 | TRBV15 | . | CATSRDDEDREAFF | TGTGCCACCAGCAGAGACGATGAGGACAGGGAAGCTTTCTTT
. | TRBJ2-5 | TRBV4-1 | . | CASSQGVLETQYF | TGCGCCAGCAGCCAAGGGGTCCTGGAGACCCAGTACTTC
. | TRBJ1-1 | TRBV18 | once | CASSSAQENTEAFF | TGTGCCAGCTCATCGGCACAGGAGAACACTGAAGCTTTCTTT
. | TRBJ1-2 | TRBV12-3/TRBV12-4 | . | CASTGGAFGYGYTF | TGTGCCAGCACCGGAGGAGCCTTTGGCTATGGCTACACCTTC
. | TRBJ2-1 | TRBV7-9 | . | CASSLDSPRGVVEQFF | TGTGCCAGCAGCTTAGACTCCCCCCGGGGAGTTGTTGAGCAGTTCTTC
. | TRBJ1-1 | TRBV11-2 | . | CASSLGQAQRVEAFF | TGTGCCAGCAGCTTAGGTCAAGCGCAGCGAGTTGAAGCTTTCTTT
. | TRBJ2-7 | TRBV4-1 | . | CASSQVRADAYEQYF | TGCGCCAGCAGCCAGGTTAGGGCCGATGCCTACGAGCAGTACTTC
. | TRBJ2-7 | TRBV15 | . | CATSGSRYEQYF | TGTGCCACCAGCGGCTCGAGGTACGAGCAGTACTTC
TRBD2 | TRBJ2-5 | TRBV6-1 | . | CASSEDGREGWETQYF | TGTGCCAGCAGTGAAGACGGCAGGGAGGGGTGGGAGACCCAGTACTTC
TRBD2 | TRBJ2-3 | TRBV5-1 | . | CASSFREEGTDTQYF | TGCGCCAGCAGCTTCCGGGAGGAGGGCACAGATACGCAGTATTTT
TRBD2 | TRBJ2-1 | TRBV3-1 | . | CASSQGVGGSYNEQFF | TGTGCCAGCAGCCAAGGAGTTGGCGGGAGTTACAATGAGCAGTTCTTC
. | TRBJ2-3 | TRBV4-1 | . | CASSQDKGLDRRVTQYF | TGCGCCAGCAGCCAAGATAAGGGGCTCGACCGCCGGGTTACGCAGTATTTT
. | TRBJ2-3 | TRBV5-1 | . | CASSLQGSNTDTQYF | TGCGCCAGCAGCTTGCAGGGGAGTAACACAGATACGCAGTATTTT
. | TRBJ2-7 | TRBV5-1 | . | CASSPSLTGTYEQYF | TGCGCCAGCAGCCCCAGTTTGACAGGCACCTACGAGCAGTACTTC
. | TRBJ2-1 | TRBV7-9 | . | CASSYPLSGLRSYNEQFF | TGTGCCAGCAGCTATCCCCTCTCCGGCCTTCGGTCCTACAATGAGCAGTTCTTC
. | TRBJ1-1 | TRBV3-1 | . | CASRTDTENTEAFF | TGTGCCAGCAGAACCGACACCGAGAACACTGAAGCTTTCTTT
. | TRBJ2-6 | TRBV27 | . | CASTSGANVLTF | TGTGCCAGCACTTCTGGGGCCAACGTCCTGACTTTC
. | TRBJ1-1 | TRBV30 | . | CAWRPGGTEAFF | TGTGCCTGGAGGCCCGGGGGGACTGAAGCTTTCTTT
. | TRBJ1-6 | TRBV30 | . | CAHYPSTGGNSPLHF | TGTGCCCATTACCCGTCGACAGGAGGCAATTCACCCCTCCACTTT
TRBD2 | TRBJ2-1 | TRBV20-1 | . | CSARTSGGATYNEQFF | TGCAGTGCTCGGACTAGCGGGGGGGCCACCTACAATGAGCAGTTCTTC
. | TRBJ2-2 | TRBV2 | . | CATHGWNTGELFF | TGTGCCACCCATGGGTGGAACACCGGGGAGCTGTTTTTT
. | TRBJ2-7 | TRBV29-1 | . | CSVGAPSSYEQYF | TGCAGCGTTGGAGCACCGAGCTCCTACGAGCAGTACTTC
. | TRBJ2-1 | TRBV7-9 | . | CASSLTRPNEQFF | TGTGCCAGCAGCTTAACTAGACCCAATGAGCAGTTCTTC
. | TRBJ2-3 | TRBV14 | . | CASSLFVSGPRTDTQYF | TGTGCCAGCAGCCTTTTCGTTTCGGGCCCTCGGACAGATACGCAGTATTTT
TRBD1 | TRBJ1-2 | TRBV4-2 | . | CASTPGQGALYGYTF | TGTGCCAGCACCCCGGGACAGGGGGCCCTCTATGGCTACACCTTC
. | TRBJ2-1 | TRBV7-9 | . | CASSSPGTERQFF | TGTGCCAGCAGCTCTCCCGGGACGGAGCGTCAGTTCTTC
. | TRBJ2-3 | TRBV3-1 | . | CASSQGPTLIPDTQYF | TGTGCCAGCAGCCAAGGGCCCACCCTCATTCCAGATACGCAGTATTTT
TRBD2 | TRBJ2-7 | TRBV6-5 | . | CASSLGLAGGYEQYF | TGTGCCAGCAGTTTAGGACTAGCGGGGGGCTACGAGCAGTACTTC
. | TRBJ2-7 | TRBV4-1 | . | CASTPQPGAPNYEQYF | TGCGCCAGCACCCCCCAGCCAGGGGCCCCAAACTACGAGCAGTACTTC
. | TRBJ2-1 | TRBV12-5 | . | CASGLVGLYNEQFF | TGTGCTAGTGGTTTGGTGGGGCTTTACAATGAGCAGTTCTTC
TRBD2 | TRBJ2-1 | TRBV30 | . | CAWTVTSGGYNEQFF | TGTGCCTGGACCGTGACTAGCGGGGGCTACAATGAGCAGTTCTTC
. | TRBJ2-7 | TRBV7-8 | . | CASSPGPLRGYEQYF | TGTGCCAGCAGCCCCGGGCCCCTACGGGGATACGAGCAGTACTTC
. | TRBJ2-5 | TRBV7-9 | . | CASSSSGPLGETQYF | TGTGCCAGCAGCTCGTCGGGCCCCCTGGGGGAGACCCAGTACTTC
TRBD1 | TRBJ2-4 | TRBV27 | once | CASSPGTGVENIQYF | TGTGCCAGCAGTCCAGGGACAGGTGTAGAAAACATTCAGTACTTC